A selection of T cell receptor beta chains follows, all from one sample in a study of blood T cell repertoires in COVID-19. Only in-frame clones appear in the TCRdb table, and some are missing; sequencing was by immunoSEQ multiplex PCR. The top ten clones hold around 8% of a sample with 200,000 to 250,000 clones, roughly four fifths of them seen once. Sequenced sample: peripheral blood. The receptor source for this set is a woman at least 80 years old with COVID-19, enrolled during active disease. Each CDR3 is given with its conserved first and last residue. A D gene is named only where the DNA matches it firmly. Size is omitted from some rows. Given values are once, few, many or a class for expanded clones.

D gene: .; V gene: TRBV11-3; J gene: TRBJ2-3; clone size: .; CDR3 DNA: TGTGCCAGCAGCTCAACAGGGTACCTCACAGATACGCAGTATTTT; CDR3 protein: CASSSTGYLTDTQYF
D gene: .; V gene: TRBV21-1; J gene: TRBJ1-2; clone size: .; CDR3 DNA: TGTGCCAGCAGCAATATCGTAAGGCGGCGAAAGAACTATGGCTACACCTTC; CDR3 protein: CASSNIVRRRKNYGYTF
D gene: .; V gene: TRBV19; J gene: TRBJ1-5; clone size: .; CDR3 DNA: TGTGCCAGTAGTATAGAGGGGCCGAGGCCCCAGCATTTT; CDR3 protein: CASSIEGPRPQHF
D gene: TRBD1; V gene: TRBV27; J gene: TRBJ1-1; clone size: .; CDR3 DNA: TGTGCCAGCAGTCCGGCTCTAGGGGGCGTCAGGTACAGGGCTGAAGCTTTCTTT; CDR3 protein: CASSPALGGVRYRAEAFF
D gene: TRBD1; V gene: TRBV19; J gene: TRBJ1-2; clone size: .; CDR3 DNA: TGTGCCAGTGTGAGTCCCGGACAGGGGTACTATGGCTACACCTTC; CDR3 protein: CASVSPGQGYYGYTF
D gene: .; V gene: TRBV24-1; J gene: TRBJ2-7; clone size: .; CDR3 DNA: TGTGCCACCAACAGACAGGCCTACGAGCAGTACTTC; CDR3 protein: CATNRQAYEQYF
D gene: TRBD1; V gene: TRBV2; J gene: TRBJ2-2; clone size: .; CDR3 DNA: TGTGCCAGCAGTGAAAGGGGAACAGGGGGAACCGGGGAGCTGTTTTTT; CDR3 protein: CASSERGTGGTGELFF
D gene: TRBD1; V gene: TRBV5-1; J gene: TRBJ1-1; clone size: .; CDR3 DNA: TGCGCCAGCACCGGGACAGGGGGCAGATTGAACACTGAAGCTTTCTTT; CDR3 protein: CASTGTGGRLNTEAFF
D gene: TRBD1; V gene: TRBV6-5; J gene: TRBJ1-1; clone size: .; CDR3 DNA: TGTGCCAGCAGGCGAACAGGGGGCACTGAAGCTTTCTTT; CDR3 protein: CASRRTGGTEAFF
D gene: TRBD2; V gene: TRBV19; J gene: TRBJ2-2; clone size: .; CDR3 DNA: TGTGCCAGTATCTATAAACCACCGGGACTAGCGGGAGGATTTACCGGGGAGCTGTTTTTT; CDR3 protein: CASIYKPPGLAGGFTGELFF
D gene: .; V gene: TRBV7-3; J gene: TRBJ2-1; clone size: .; CDR3 DNA: TGTGCCAGCAGCTTAGCGGGACCTTACAATGAGCAGTTCTTC; CDR3 protein: CASSLAGPYNEQFF
D gene: TRBD1; V gene: TRBV30; J gene: TRBJ1-2; clone size: few; CDR3 DNA: TGTGCCTGGATTAAGGACAGGGGGAGGGACTATGGCTACACCTTC; CDR3 protein: CAWIKDRGRDYGYTF
D gene: .; V gene: TRBV14; J gene: TRBJ1-2; clone size: .; CDR3 DNA: TGTGCCAGCAGCCTTCCCGGGACATTCTCTGGCTACACCTTC; CDR3 protein: CASSLPGTFSGYTF
D gene: TRBD1; V gene: TRBV11-2; J gene: TRBJ1-1; clone size: .; CDR3 DNA: TGTGCCAGCAGCCTCGGGACAGGCACTGAAGCTTTCTTT; CDR3 protein: CASSLGTGTEAFF
D gene: .; V gene: TRBV7-9; J gene: TRBJ1-5; clone size: .; CDR3 DNA: TGTGCCAGCAGCTTAGAGTCCGGACTCAATCAGCCCCAGCATTTT; CDR3 protein: CASSLESGLNQPQHF
D gene: .; V gene: TRBV2; J gene: TRBJ2-4; clone size: .; CDR3 DNA: TGTGCCAGCAGTGAGCTTTTCTCAGAGCGCGCCAAAAACATTCAGTACTTC; CDR3 protein: CASSELFSERAKNIQYF
D gene: .; V gene: TRBV30; J gene: TRBJ1-6; clone size: .; CDR3 DNA: TGTGCCGGGGGAGGAGAGAGGTATTCACCCCTCCACTTT; CDR3 protein: CAGGGERYSPLHF